These 24 T cell receptor beta chains were all obtained from the same sample, sequenced in a study of T cell responses to AZD1222 COVID-19 vaccine. TCRdb keeps only in-frame clones here, not all; method: immunoSEQ multiplex PCR. The sample includes about 120,000 clones, 90% of them seen just once. The source material was peripheral blood, sampled 28 days after the second dose of the MenACWY control vaccine. The receptors come from an adult who received the MenACWY meningococcal vaccine as a control.

In DNA, the CDR3 is TGCGCCAGCAGCTTGGGGGAACTCAGAAGATCCAATTCACCCCTCCACTTT. It specifies CASSLGELRRSNSPLHF. The chain combines TRBV5-1 with TRBJ1-6, with unresolved D. CDR1 and CDR2 (germline): SGHRS, YFSETQ. V lost 0 bases and J lost 7, with 17 bases in between. The CDR3 consists of 17 residues. Variable domain in full (rest from reference TRBV5-1 and TRBJ1-6): KAGVTQTPRYLIKTRGQQVTLSCSPISGHRSVSWYQQTPGQGLQFLFEYFSETQRNKGNFPGRFSGRQFSNSRSEMNVSTLELGDSALYLCASSLGELRRSNSPLHFGNGTRLTVT.

This clone was counted between two and nine times. The chain uses TRBV6-4 and TRBJ1-6; D gene ambiguous. Per germline, CDR1 MRHNA and CDR2 SNTAGT. V was cut by 2 bases and J by 5 bases, with 4 bases left in between. The CDR3 has 13 amino acids. This CDR3 is CASSDRDNSPLHF. CDR3 nucleotide sequence: TGTGCCAGCAGTGACAGGGATAATTCACCCCTCCACTTT.

This clone came up once. The CDR3 region has the DNA TGTGCCAGCAGCTTCAAGACTGGCGGGGAGCAGTACTTC. Its translation: CASSFKTGGEQYF. The V gene is TRBV7-3, the J gene TRBJ2-7; TRBD2 is a possible D gene (5 bases). This CDR3 has 13 residues. V gave up 3 bases and J gave up 7 bases, with 13 bases separating them. Germline CDR1 is SGHTA and CDR2 is FQGTGA. Filled out from reference TRBV7-3 and TRBJ2-7, the complete variable domain reads GAGVSQTPSNKVTEKGKYVELRCDPISGHTALYWYRQSLGQGPEFLIYFQGTGAADDSGLPNDRFFAVRPEGSVSTLKIQRTERGDSAVYLCASSFKTGGEQYFGPGTRLTVT.

This clone was counted a few times. V is TRBV25-1 and J is TRBJ1-2, with D hard to call. The length of the CDR3 is 13 residues. Germline V lookup: CDR1 MGHDK, CDR2 SYGVNS. Trimming took 3 bases from V and 8 from J, leaving 13 bases between them. In nucleotides, the CDR3 is TGTGCCAGCAGTGAGGGGTGGAGTTCGGGCTACACCTTC. This sequence encodes CASSEGWSSGYTF.

This sequence joins TRBV6-5 and TRBJ2-7; D unresolved. V was cut by 8 bases and J by 3 bases, with 8 bases left in between. CDR1 is MNHEY and CDR2 is SVGAGI in the germline V gene. The CDR3 is made up of 11 amino acids. The CDR3 nucleotides read TGTGCCAGCCACAGTGGCTACGAGCAGTACTTC. Its protein product is CASHSGYEQYF.

This chain joins TRBV5-1 and TRBJ1-2; 7 bases match TRBD1. Germline CDR1 reads SGHRS; CDR2 reads YFSETQ. The CDR3 sequence is 14 residues long. After removal of 6 bases from V and 4 bases from J, the junction contained 9 bases not matched to a gene. CDR3 residues: CASTLQGVGYGYTF. The CDR3 DNA sequence: TGCGCCAGCACGCTCCAGGGGGTGGGCTATGGCTACACCTTC. Complete variable domain (other parts from reference TRBV5-1 and TRBJ1-2): KAGVTQTPRYLIKTRGQQVTLSCSPISGHRSVSWYQQTPGQGLQFLFEYFSETQRNKGNFPGRFSGRQFSNSRSEMNVSTLELGDSALYLCASTLQGVGYGYTFGSGTRLTVV.

The chain combines TRBV18 with TRBJ1-1, with D unclear. Germline lookup yields CDR1 KGHSH and CDR2 LQKENI. V lost 1 base, J lost 7 bases, and 10 bases lay in between. The CDR3 runs 13 residues. The CDR3 DNA is TGTGCCAGCTCACCACGGGTGGAGGGTGAAGCTTTCTTT. Translation: CASSPRVEGEAFF.

This clone was observed a handful of times. The gene calls are TRBV25-1 and TRBJ1-2; 9 bases map to TRBD1. Unmatched junction bases numbered 4, after V lost 0 bases and J lost 2 bases. The CDR3 runs to 16 residues. The germline V gene has CDR1 MGHDK and CDR2 SYGVNS. The CDR3 loop reads CASSEYLDRGNYGYTF. The CDR3 nucleotides read TGTGCCAGCAGTGAATATCTGGACAGGGGAAACTATGGCTACACCTTC.

The V call is TRBV5-4, the J call TRBJ2-1; 13 positions agree with TRBD2. The V segment lost 0 bases and the J segment 7 bases; nucleotides outside the gene matches: 4. The CDR3 totals 16 residues. CDR1 is SGHNT and CDR2 is YYREEE in the germline V gene (reference sequence). CDR3 sequence reads: CASSLGGTSGKNEQFF. CDR3 in DNA: TGTGCCAGCAGCTTGGGCGGGACTAGCGGGAAAAATGAGCAGTTCTTC.

The gene calls are TRBV11-2 and TRBJ2-1, with 11 bases aligning to TRBD2. CDR3 length equals 16 residues. The germline gives CDR1 SGHAT, CDR2 FQNNGV. Trimming removed 2 bases from V and 2 bases from J; junction bases left unmatched: 2. The CDR3 protein is CASSLTSGSAYNEQFF. The CDR3 region has the DNA TGTGCCAGCAGCTTAACTAGCGGGAGTGCCTACAATGAGCAGTTCTTC.

The genes are TRBV24-1 and TRBJ2-1, with D possibly TRBD2 on 5 matching bases. CDR3 size: 14 residues. V gave up 7 bases and J gave up 10 bases, with 19 bases separating them. Germline CDR1 and CDR2: KGHDR and SFDVKD. The CDR3: CATRGEWAASEQFF. CDR3 in DNA: TGTGCCACCAGGGGAGAGTGGGCCGCAAGCGAGCAGTTCTTC.

The rearrangement uses TRBV2 and TRBJ1-4; no reliable D call. CDR3 length equals 11 residues. With 3 bases removed from V and 8 bases from J, the gap between germline ends came to 4 bases. Germline V gene data show CDR1 as SNHLY and CDR2 as FYNNEI. CDR3 protein: CASSDREKLFF. DNA of the CDR3: TGTGCCAGCAGTGATCGGGAAAAACTGTTTTTT. Looking up the rest from reference TRBV2 and TRBJ1-4 gives the full variable domain: EPEVTQTPSHQVTQMGQEVILRCVPISNHLYFYWYRQILGQKVEFLVSFYNNEISEKSEIFDDQFSVERPDGSNFTLKIRSTKLEDSAMYFCASSDREKLFFGSGTQLSVL.

V is TRBV19 and J is TRBJ1-2; 8 bases match TRBD1. Germline V gene sequence: CDR1 LNHDA, CDR2 SQIVND (reference sequence). CDR3 size: 14 residues. J lost 4 bases, V lost 5 bases, and 6 bases had no gene match. CDR3 region: CASSSRDRFYGYTF. The DNA of the CDR3 is TGTGCCAGTAGTTCCCGGGACAGGTTCTATGGCTACACCTTC.

The genes are TRBV9 and TRBJ1-4, with TRBD1 matching 7 bases. Germline values: CDR1 SGDLS, CDR2 YYNGEE. V dropped 4 bases and J dropped 4; count of bases not matched to a gene: 7. The CDR3 runs 15 residues. CDR3 nucleotide sequence: TGTGCCAGCAGCCCCCCAGGGGGACTTAATGAAAAACTGTTTTTT. Encoded protein: CASSPPGGLNEKLFF.

The V and J genes are TRBV15 and TRBJ2-1; possibly TRBD2 for D (6 bases). There are 15 residues in the CDR3. Trimming shortened V by 0 bases and J by 10 bases, and 16 bases separated the two germline ends. Germline values: CDR1 LNHNV, CDR2 YYDKDF (reference sequence). This CDR3 is CATSREWRGGNEQFF. The CDR3 DNA reads as TGTGCCACCAGCAGAGAGTGGCGGGGAGGTAACGAGCAGTTCTTC.

CDR3 sequence reads: CATSVGTYGYTF. As DNA, the CDR3 is TGTGCCACCAGTGTGGGGACCTATGGCTACACCTTC. The chain uses TRBV24-1 and TRBJ1-2; weak D call: TRBD1 (5 bases). Germline V gene lookup returns CDR1 KGHDR and CDR2 SFDVKD. The CDR3 is 12 residues long. Deletions cut 5 bases from V and 4 bases from J, with 7 bases between.

The rearrangement joins TRBV18 to TRBJ2-1; TRBD1 agrees at 8 bases. With V trimmed by 4 bases and J by 6 bases, 8 bases remained unmatched. This CDR3 contains 15 residues. CDR1 and CDR2 (germline): KGHSH, LQKENI. The CDR3, as DNA: TGTGCCAGCTCACGGTGGCCGGACAGGGCCAATGAGCAGTTCTTC. Translation: CASSRWPDRANEQFF.

This clone was seen a few times. The same CDR3 arises from other DNA sequences in this sample as well. V and J are TRBV5-1 and TRBJ1-3; tentatively, D is TRBD1 (5 bases). CDR1 SGHRS and CDR2 YFSETQ come from the germline V gene. CDR3 size: 15 residues. With 0 bases removed from V and 1 base from J, the gap between germline ends came to 8 bases. In nucleotides, the CDR3 is TGCGCCAGCAGCTTGGGAGCAGGGTCTGGAAACACCATATATTTT. Translation gives CASSLGAGSGNTIYF. The variable domain in full, with the rest retrieved from reference TRBV5-1 and TRBJ1-3, is KAGVTQTPRYLIKTRGQQVTLSCSPISGHRSVSWYQQTPGQGLQFLFEYFSETQRNKGNFPGRFSGRQFSNSRSEMNVSTLELGDSALYLCASSLGAGSGNTIYFGEGSWLTVV.

The chain couples TRBV5-8 to TRBJ1-2, with D unclear. The V gene lost 4 bases and the J gene lost 0 bases, with 1 base spanning the gap. The germline V gene encodes CDR1 SGHTS and CDR2 YDEGEE. There are 11 residues in the CDR3. The chain's CDR3 is CASSTNYGYTF. The CDR3, as DNA: TGTGCCAGCAGCACTAACTATGGCTACACCTTC. Together with reference TRBV5-8 and TRBJ1-2, the CDR3 gives the full variable domain: EAGVTQSPTHLIKTRGQQATLRCSPISGHTSVYWYQQALGLGLQFLLWYDEGEERNRGNFPPRFSGRQFPNYSSELNVNALELEDSALYLCASSTNYGYTFGSGTRLTVV.

The V call is TRBV4-3, the J call TRBJ2-2, with 8 bases that match TRBD2. CDR1 and CDR2 (germline): LGHNA, YSLEER. Losses at the gene ends were 0 bases for V and 4 bases for J; bases not matched to a gene: 7. This CDR3 is 17 amino acids long. CDR3 sequence (DNA): TGCGCCAGCAGCCAAGAGTGGGCGGGGGGCGTCACCGGGGAGCTGTTTTTT. Its translation: CASSQEWAGGVTGELFF.

The rearrangement uses TRBV27 and TRBJ2-7, with TRBD2 matching 9 bases. CDR1 and CDR2 from the germline V gene are MNHEY and SMNVEV (reference sequence). The CDR3 contains 13 residues. V trimming: 3 bases; J trimming: 7 bases; junction bases outside the gene matches: 4. The CDR3: CASSLGLAGEQYF. The CDR3 nucleotides are TGTGCCAGCAGTTTGGGACTAGCCGGTGAGCAGTACTTC.

The rearrangement joins TRBV27 to TRBJ1-2; D is perhaps TRBD1 (5 bases). The germline CDR1 and CDR2 sequences are MNHEY and SMNVEV (reference sequence). Trimming removed 0 bases from V and 4 bases from J, with 9 bases in between. CDR3 size: 14 residues. The CDR3 DNA is TGTGCCAGCAGTTTATCCTCAGGGAGCTATGGCTACACCTTC. It codes for CASSLSSGSYGYTF.

The chain employs TRBV5-6 and TRBJ1-5, with D perhaps matching TRBD1 (6 bases). The germline V gene encodes CDR1 SGHDT and CDR2 YYEEEE. The CDR3 totals 15 residues. Trimming took 2 bases from V and 5 from J, leaving 14 bases between them. The CDR3 loop is CASSLNTGYYQPQHF. The CDR3 coding sequence is TGTGCCAGCAGCTTAAATACAGGGTATTATCAGCCCCAGCATTTT.

The chain employs TRBV7-2 and TRBJ2-1; D unclear. This CDR3 has 14 residues. The V gene lost 7 bases and the J gene lost 5 bases, with 15 bases spanning the gap. CDR1 and CDR2 from the germline V gene are SGHTA and FQGNSA. The CDR3 coding sequence is TGTGCCAGCATTCCTGGGCAGCGAAACAATGAGCAGTTCTTC. Residues: CASIPGQRNNEQFF.